Listed here are 6 T cell receptor beta chains from one sample, sequenced in a study of blood T cells in healthy people across ages. Primers used in a second PCR of about 7 to 12 cycles were a sample-barcoded 5' primer and a J-beta primer mix. TCRdb fed the 5' RACE reads into MiXCR, producing one record per CDR3 protein. The sample holds 980,000 or so distinct CDR3 sequences, roughly 52% seen once. The sample taken for sequencing was blood. All receptors derive from a man aged 25-45 years in good health.

This rearrangement joins TRBV10-3 to TRBJ2-7; D assignment may be TRBD1 or TRBD2 (8 bases each). Trimming left V 6 bases short and J 0 bases short, with 15 bases between. The CDR3 spans 15 residues. Germline assignment: CDR1 ENHRY and CDR2 SYGVKD. CDR3 coding DNA: TGTGCCATCAGACGACAGGGGACTAGCTCCTACGAGCAGTACTTC. It specifies CAIRRQGTSSYEQYF.

The chain recombines TRBV10-3 with TRBJ2-7; TRBD2 might be the D (6 bases). Trimming took off 3 bases at V and 2 bases at J, with 11 bases between the two ends. Germline V gene data show CDR1 as ENHRY and CDR2 as SYGVKD. The CDR3 sequence is 14 residues long. CDR3 DNA: TGTGCCATCAGTGACGCGGGGTCTGCCTACGAGCAGTACTTC. It codes for CAISDAGSAYEQYF.

The rearrangement uses TRBV10-3 and TRBJ2-7; no firm D call. CDR3 size: 11 residues. The V end lost 6 bases, the J end lost 6 bases, and 9 bases lay between the germline ends. Germline CDR1 reads ENHRY; CDR2 reads SYGVKD. The CDR3 DNA follows: TGTGCCATCAGCTCGAGGAGCGAGCAGTACTTC. It codes for CAISSRSEQYF.

The chain employs TRBV24-1 and TRBJ1-5, with 7 positions matching TRBD1. Germline CDR1 reads KGHDR; CDR2 reads SFDVKD. V shed 4 bases, J shed 6 bases, and the junction held 5 bases outside the gene matches. The CDR3 loop spans 14 amino acids. The chain's CDR3 is CATSEGGGFQPQHF. The CDR3 DNA reads as TGTGCCACCAGTGAAGGAGGGGGCTTTCAGCCCCAGCATTTT.

The chain carries TRBV4-1 and TRBJ2-3; TRBD2 aligns across 10 bases. This CDR3 is built from 16 residues. The germline V gene encodes CDR1 MGHRA and CDR2 YSYEKL. The J segment lost 0 bases and the V segment lost 4 bases, leaving 4 bases of the junction unmatched. The CDR3 sequence is CASSRLAGLSTDTQYF. CDR3 DNA sequence: TGCGCCAGCAGCCGACTAGCGGGCCTTAGCACAGATACGCAGTATTTT.

This clonotype was seen a handful of times. V usage is TRBV11-2 and J usage is TRBJ2-5; D remains ambiguous. Trimming cost V 4 bases and J 9 bases, with 9 bases left between them. From germline, CDR1 is SGHAT and CDR2 FQNNGV. The CDR3 has 11 amino acids. Written as DNA, the CDR3 is TGTGCCAGCAGCTCGCTCCACGCCCAGTACTTC. Protein sequence: CASSSLHAQYF.